What follows are 10 T cell receptor beta chains derived from one specimen sequenced in a study of T-cell reconstitution after alpha-beta-depleted transplantation in children. Researchers prepared the TCRbeta library using unique molecular identifiers, the study reports. TCRdb reprocessed the PCR reads via MiXCR and lists one record per CDR3 protein. The table records around 370,000 distinct CDR3 sequences, around 10% of them present only once. Specimen: PBMCs from the stem cell graft donor, collected from the stem cell graft. All receptors derive from a human donor who donated a stem cell graft to a child with acute lymphoblastic leukemia.

This clonotype appeared many times. CDR3 nucleotides: TGTGCCAGCAGGGAGGGACTTTCCTACGAGCAGTACTTC. This codes for CASREGLSYEQYF. This chain joins TRBV12-3 or TRBV12-4 and TRBJ2-7; D possibly corresponds to TRBD2 (6 bases). V lost 6 bases and J lost 1, with 10 bases in between. CDR3 size: 13 residues.

The V call is TRBV7-3, the J call TRBJ2-3; 7 bases agree with TRBD2. This CDR3 comprises 17 residues. Germline V CDR1 and CDR2: SGHTA, FQGTGA. Losses at the gene ends were 1 base for V and 5 bases for J; bases not matched to a gene: 12. The CDR3 loop reads CASSLRGGGDAVDTQYF. In DNA form, the CDR3 reads TGTGCCAGCAGCTTAAGGGGGGGAGGCGACGCGGTAGATACGCAGTATTTT.

The chain recombines TRBV9 with TRBJ2-1, with a weak D call TRBD2 (6 bases). Trimming pared 0 bases from V and 2 bases from J, leaving 9 bases between. The germline V gene has CDR1 SGDLS and CDR2 YYNGEE. This CDR3 is 15 amino acids long. The CDR3 reads CASSVVLAAYNEQFF. As DNA, the CDR3 is TGTGCCAGCAGCGTAGTATTAGCGGCCTACAATGAGCAGTTCTTC.

This clonotype has just a few counts. This sequence joins TRBV4-1 and TRBJ1-5, with 8 bases matching TRBD1. The V segment lost 0 bases and the J segment 0 bases; nucleotides outside the gene matches: 13. The CDR3 loop spans 20 amino acids. Germline V CDR1 and CDR2: MGHRA, YSYEKL. DNA for the CDR3: TGCGCCAGCAGCCAAGATTCAGGGGGCGGAAGGGTCTATAGCAATCAGCCCCAGCATTTT. Translation: CASSQDSGGGRVYSNQPQHF.

The chain combines TRBV12-3 or TRBV12-4 with TRBJ2-1; 10 bases are shared with TRBD1. This CDR3 region has 15 residues. J lost 9 bases, V lost 5 bases, and 10 bases had no gene match. CDR3 residues: CASSTTTGGRGEQFF. The DNA of the CDR3 is TGTGCCAGCAGTACCACGACAGGGGGCCGAGGTGAGCAGTTCTTC.

A few counts support this clonotype. The chain is built from TRBV7-2 and TRBJ2-7; 9 bases are shared with TRBD1. Germline lookup yields CDR1 SGHTA and CDR2 FQGNSA. The CDR3 sequence is 15 residues long. The junction had 4 bases not matched to a gene; V was cut back by 1 base and J by 3 bases. The CDR3 is CASSLVGTGIYEQYF. In nucleotides, the CDR3 is TGTGCCAGCAGCTTAGTGGGGACAGGGATCTACGAGCAGTACTTC.

This clonotype came up many times. This chain joins TRBV5-1 and TRBJ2-4; 7 bases line up with TRBD1. This CDR3 spans 15 amino acids. Germline lookup yields CDR1 SGHRS and CDR2 YFSETQ. The V segment lost 2 bases and the J segment 1 base; nucleotides outside the gene matches: 3. CDR3 sequence reads: CASSLTGQAKNIQYF. In DNA form, the CDR3 reads TGCGCCAGCAGCTTAACGGGACAGGCCAAAAACATTCAGTACTTC.

This clonotype has only a few counts. The chain couples TRBV5-1 to TRBJ2-1; a possible D gene is TRBD2 (6 bases). Trimming shortened V by 4 bases and J by 2 bases, and 13 bases separated the two germline ends. The CDR3 spans 15 residues. Germline lookup yields CDR1 SGHRS and CDR2 YFSETQ. CDR3 in amino acids: CASSGSGGPYNEQFF. In DNA, the CDR3 is TGCGCCAGCAGCGGTAGCGGTGGCCCCTACAATGAGCAGTTCTTC.

This clonotype was recorded a few times. This chain joins TRBV27 and TRBJ1-1, with a tentative D call TRBD1 (6 bases). The length of the CDR3 is 14 residues. Germline lookup yields CDR1 MNHEY and CDR2 SMNVEV (reference sequence). Between the trimmed V and J ends, which lost 2 bases and 7 bases, there was a span of 14 bases. In DNA form, the CDR3 reads TGTGCCAGCAGTTTACTCGACAGGTCAAATGAAGCTTTCTTT. It encodes CASSLLDRSNEAFF.

The V and J genes are TRBV5-1 and TRBJ2-2; D not certain. Germline V CDR1 and CDR2: SGHRS, YFSETQ. The V end was cut by 4 bases, the J end by 7 bases, with 8 bases between. This CDR3 spans 12 amino acids. This CDR3 is CASSGVDGELFF. Written as DNA, the CDR3 is TGCGCCAGCAGCGGGGTCGACGGGGAGCTGTTTTTT.